Listed here are 31 T cell receptor beta chains from one sample, sequenced in a study of T cells after yellow fever vaccination. TCRdb ran MiXCR on the 5' RACE reads and lists one entry per CDR3 protein. The repertoire holds almost 600,000 distinct CDR3 sequences, with about 14% as singletons. Sequenced here: PBMCs, sampled on the day of the yellow fever booster vaccination. These receptors were obtained from a man in his thirties or forties who received the YFV17D yellow fever vaccine.

This clonotype was seen a few times. The chain links TRBV24-1 to TRBJ2-2, with TRBD2 matching over 12 bases. The CDR3 loop spans 21 amino acids. With V trimmed by 7 bases and J by 1 base, 18 bases remained unmatched. The germline CDR1 and CDR2 sequences are KGHDR and SFDVKD. DNA for the CDR3: TGTGCCACCAGGGCCCCCTCACTAGCGGGAGGCCCGAAGGAGAACACCGGGGAGCTGTTTTTT. It codes for CATRAPSLAGGPKENTGELFF.

V is TRBV24-1 and J is TRBJ2-1; the match to TRBD2 covers 8 bases. V dropped 5 bases and J dropped 6; count of bases not matched to a gene: 8. The CDR3 runs 15 residues. CDR1 and CDR2 from the germline V gene are KGHDR and SFDVKD. The CDR3 region is CATSGASGRGNEQFF. The DNA for the CDR3 is TGTGCCACCAGTGGAGCAAGCGGGAGAGGCAATGAGCAGTTCTTC.

The rearrangement uses TRBV18 and TRBJ2-7, with TRBD1 as a possible D gene (6 bases). Germline assignment: CDR1 KGHSH and CDR2 LQKENI. The V and J ends lost 0 bases and 7 bases respectively, with 16 bases between them. The CDR3 is 15 amino acids. The CDR3 bases are TGTGCCAGCTCACCACCAGCAGGGGTCCGAGGGGAGCAGTACTTC. This gives the protein CASSPPAGVRGEQYF. The whole variable domain, remainder taken from reference TRBV18 and TRBJ2-7, is NAGVMQNPRHLVRRRGQEARLRCSPMKGHSHVYWYRQLPEEGLKFMVYLQKENIIDESGMPKERFSAEFPKEGPSILRIQQVVRGDSAAYFCASSPPAGVRGEQYFGPGTRLTVT.

This clonotype was found a few times. This chain uses TRBV19 with TRBJ1-5; TRBD1 aligns across 7 bases. CDR1 LNHDA and CDR2 SQIVND come from the germline V gene (reference sequence). V was pared by 4 bases and J by 1 base, with 1 base of the junction left unmatched. The CDR3 spans 14 residues. CDR3 residues: CASSKGASNQPQHF. The CDR3 region has the DNA TGTGCCAGTAGTAAGGGGGCGAGCAATCAGCCCCAGCATTTT.

The rearrangement links TRBV28 to TRBJ2-5; 8 nucleotides align to TRBD1. The germline CDR1 and CDR2 sequences are MDHEN and SYDVKM. This CDR3 is 15 amino acids long. V shed 6 bases and J 2 bases; nucleotides not matched to a gene: 8. CDR3 nucleotide sequence: TGTGCCAGCAGCGACCCTCGGACAGGGCAAGAGACCCAGTACTTC. Encoded protein: CASSDPRTGQETQYF.

The chain has TRBV5-1 and TRBJ2-3; TRBD2 matches 11 bases. V dropped 4 bases and J dropped 0; count of bases not matched to a gene: 10. The V gene's germline CDR1 is SGHRS and CDR2 YFSETQ. The CDR3 length is 18 residues. The chain's CDR3 is CASSRTGTSGTSTDTQYF. DNA for the CDR3: TGCGCCAGCAGCCGAACCGGGACTAGCGGAACTAGCACAGATACGCAGTATTTT.

V usage is TRBV11-2 and J usage is TRBJ2-7, with D possibly matching TRBD1 (7 bases). V gave up 7 bases and J gave up 2 bases, with 30 bases separating them. The CDR3 is made up of 19 amino acids. Germline-derived CDR1 and CDR2 are SGHAT and FQNNGV. Here the CDR3 DNA reads TGTGCCAGCAATCCGGAGGGGGCCAGGGGGTCGCCTTTTACCTACGAGCAGTACTTC. Residues: CASNPEGARGSPFTYEQYF.

This sequence joins TRBV6-1 and TRBJ2-5; D could derive from TRBD1 or TRBD2 (5 bases each). The germline gives CDR1 MNHNS, CDR2 SASEGT. V was clipped by 6 bases and J by 2 bases, with 13 bases between them. The CDR3 is 14 residues long. CDR3 region: CASSPGRLQETQYF. The CDR3 DNA reads as TGTGCCAGCAGCCCGGGACGGTTACAAGAGACCCAGTACTTC.

This clonotype was counted a few times. The V and J genes are TRBV11-3 and TRBJ1-1, with a tentative D call TRBD1 (5 bases). V was cut by 0 bases and J by 7 bases, with 9 bases left in between. The CDR3 covers 13 residues. Germline CDR1 SGHNT, CDR2 YENEEA. The CDR3 DNA is TGTGCCAGCAGCTTAGAGGCAGGGTATGAAGCTTTCTTT. Translating it yields CASSLEAGYEAFF.

This clonotype appeared many times. This chain uses TRBV18 with TRBJ2-7; unclear D gene. V lost 0 bases and J lost 0, with 12 bases in between. Germline CDR1 reads KGHSH; CDR2 reads LQKENI. There are 16 residues in the CDR3. The CDR3 DNA is TGTGCCAGCTCACCACCCCTTCCGTACAGCTCCTACGAGCAGTACTTC. This encodes CASSPPLPYSSYEQYF.

The chain couples TRBV6-5 to TRBJ2-5, with D unresolved. V lost 6 bases and J 5 bases, leaving 10 bases between the germline ends. The CDR3 runs to 12 residues. Germline CDR1 reads MNHEY; CDR2 reads SVGAGI. The CDR3 is CASRETWETQYF. In nucleotides, the CDR3 is TGTGCCAGCAGGGAAACTTGGGAGACCCAGTACTTC.

V usage is TRBV20-1 and J usage is TRBJ2-7; perhaps TRBD2 as D (5 bases). Trimming took 5 bases from V and 0 from J, leaving 11 bases between them. The germline CDR1 and CDR2 sequences are DFQATT and SNEGSKA (reference sequence). The CDR3 runs to 13 residues. The CDR3 loop is CSAVDGGSYEQYF. For the CDR3, the DNA is TGCAGTGCTGTGGACGGAGGCTCCTACGAGCAGTACTTC.

The V gene is TRBV19, the J gene TRBJ2-1; 15 bases agree with TRBD2. Per germline, CDR1 LNHDA and CDR2 SQIVND (reference sequence). The CDR3 covers 18 residues. Trimming removed 7 bases from V and 8 bases from J; junction bases left unmatched: 15. CDR3 residues: CASTPGLAGGRGRDEQFF. CDR3 bases: TGTGCCAGTACCCCCGGACTAGCGGGAGGGAGGGGGAGGGATGAGCAGTTCTTC. Drawing the rest from reference TRBV19 and TRBJ2-1, the complete variable domain is DGGITQSPKYLFRKEGQNVTLSCEQNLNHDAMYWYRQDPGQGLRLIYYSQIVNDFQKGDIAEGYSVSREKKESFPLTVTSAQKNPTAFYLCASTPGLAGGRGRDEQFFGPGTRLTVL.

V usage is TRBV29-1 and J usage is TRBJ2-3; maybe TRBD1 (6 bases). The CDR3 consists of 16 residues. Germline CDR1 is SQVTM and CDR2 is ANQGSEA. The CDR3 protein is CIPELAGALQGDTQYF. CDR3 bases: TGCATCCCTGAACTGGCAGGGGCCCTCCAGGGAGATACGCAGTATTTT.

This clonotype came up a few times. The V call is TRBV15, the J call TRBJ2-5; 8 nucleotides agree with TRBD2. This CDR3 is built from 14 residues. Unmatched junction bases numbered 6, after V lost 5 bases and J lost 4 bases. Germline CDR1 reads LNHNV; CDR2 reads YYDKDF (reference sequence). The CDR3 loop is CATSSTGGSETQYF. DNA for the CDR3: TGTGCCACCAGCTCTACGGGGGGGTCAGAGACCCAGTACTTC.

This chain uses TRBV12-3 or TRBV12-4 with TRBJ1-5, with 10 bases fitting TRBD1. Germline trimming cut 5 bases from V and 6 bases from J; bases unmatched to any gene: 1. The CDR3 is 13 residues long. The CDR3 nucleotides read TGTGCCAGCAGTGACAGGGGGCGTCAGCCCCAGCATTTT. This codes for CASSDRGRQPQHF.

This chain links TRBV20-1 with TRBJ2-3; tentative D call: TRBD2 (7 bases). This CDR3 has 15 amino acids. The V gene's germline CDR1 is DFQATT and CDR2 SNEGSKA (reference sequence). V lost 4 bases to trimming and J lost 1 base, with 15 bases between them. The DNA of the CDR3 is TGCAGTGCTAAAAAGGGGGGAGGGGGCACAGATACGCAGTATTTT. Translated, it gives CSAKKGGGGTDTQYF.

The chain carries TRBV5-1 and TRBJ2-3; 7 positions agree with TRBD2. Germline loops: CDR1 SGHRS, CDR2 YFSETQ. V shed 0 bases, J shed 4 bases, and the junction held 8 bases outside the gene matches. This CDR3 spans 16 amino acids. CDR3 nucleotides: TGCGCCAGCAGCTTGGCCGCGGCGGGAGAAGCAGATACGCAGTATTTT. Translation: CASSLAAAGEADTQYF.

This chain links TRBV4-3 with TRBJ2-1, with 12 bases identical to TRBD2. V trimming: 6 bases; J trimming: 9 bases; junction bases outside the gene matches: 12. Germline lookup yields CDR1 LGHNA and CDR2 YSLEER. CDR3 length: 16 residues. DNA of the CDR3: TGCGCCAGCAGTCGTACTCTAGCGGGAGGGCCAGTTGAGCAGTTCTTC. Residues: CASSRTLAGGPVEQFF.

The CDR3: CATKRPAGATGELFF. The CDR3 bases are TGTGCCACCAAACGACCAGCGGGAGCTACCGGGGAGCTGTTTTTT. The rearrangement links TRBV6-2 or TRBV6-3 to TRBJ2-2; 8 nucleotides line up with TRBD2. J was trimmed by 5 bases and V by 10 bases; bases with no gene match: 12. From germline, CDR1 is MNHEY and CDR2 SVGEGT. CDR3 length: 15 residues.

The V call is TRBV15, the J call TRBJ2-2; 7 nucleotides agree with TRBD1. The CDR3 has 18 amino acids. V dropped 1 base and J dropped 0; count of bases not matched to a gene: 8. The germline CDR1 and CDR2 sequences are LNHNV and YYDKDF (reference sequence). The DNA for the CDR3 is TGTGCCACCAGCAGAGGACAGGGCCCTGTTACGAACACCGGGGAGCTGTTTTTT. Amino acids: CATSRGQGPVTNTGELFF.

The chain couples TRBV6-2 or TRBV6-3 to TRBJ2-7, with TRBD2 matching 10 bases. This CDR3 is built from 17 residues. The V segment lost 0 bases and the J segment 2 bases; nucleotides outside the gene matches: 7. Germline V gene data show CDR1 as MNHEY and CDR2 as SVGEGT. The CDR3 loop reads CASSYSGSSGSPYEQYF. The CDR3 nucleotides are TGTGCCAGCAGTTACTCGGGCTCTAGCGGGAGTCCCTACGAGCAGTACTTC.

This clonotype was seen more than once but under ten times. The chain couples TRBV29-1 to TRBJ2-2, with D tentatively TRBD2 (5 bases). Trimming removed 3 bases at V and 9 bases at J, with 17 bases between. Germline CDR1 reads SQVTM; CDR2 reads ANQGSEA. The CDR3 extends over 14 amino acids. CDR3 bases: TGCAGCGTTGATCGCGGGTCGGGAAACCGGGAGCTGTTTTTT. This sequence encodes CSVDRGSGNRELFF.

In nucleotides, the CDR3 is TGTGCCAGCAGGCTTACAGGGTCCAAGAACACTGAAGCTTTCTTT. Amino acids: CASRLTGSKNTEAFF. The chain recombines TRBV5-6 with TRBJ1-1; D may be TRBD1 (6 bases). The CDR3 runs 15 residues. Germline CDR1 SGHDT, CDR2 YYEEEE. Trimming removed 5 bases at V and 1 base at J, with 15 bases between.

In its sample, this clonotype was seen a few times. This sequence joins TRBV5-1 and TRBJ2-7, with D perhaps TRBD2 (5 bases). Trimming shortened V by 0 bases and J by 2 bases, and 12 bases separated the two germline ends. This CDR3 comprises 15 residues. Germline V gives CDR1 SGHRS, CDR2 YFSETQ. CDR3 region: CASSLAGGGTYEQYF. Written as DNA, the CDR3 is TGCGCCAGCAGCTTGGCCGGCGGAGGAACCTACGAGCAGTACTTC.

This clonotype was seen more than once but under ten times. This chain joins TRBV7-2 and TRBJ2-3; no clear D gene. V was shortened by 2 bases and J by 4 bases, with 10 bases between the two germline ends. CDR3 length: 14 residues. Germline CDR1 reads SGHTA; CDR2 reads FQGNSA. This CDR3 reads CASSLNGGPDTQYF. The CDR3 coding sequence is TGTGCCAGCAGCTTAAATGGCGGACCAGATACGCAGTATTTT.

This clonotype was recorded many times. The V gene is TRBV5-1, the J gene TRBJ1-1, with D unclear. CDR1 SGHRS and CDR2 YFSETQ come from the germline V gene. Trimming removed 2 bases at V and 1 base at J, with 6 bases between. The CDR3 extends over 13 amino acids. The CDR3 DNA reads as TGCGCCAGCAGCTTTACCAAGAACACTGAAGCTTTCTTT. Its translation: CASSFTKNTEAFF.

The rearrangement uses TRBV30 and TRBJ2-1; 7 bases map to TRBD2. The CDR3 is 13 amino acids. Trimming took 7 bases from V and 0 from J; bases not matched to a gene: 3. Germline CDR1 reads GTSNPN; CDR2 reads SVGIG (reference sequence). CDR3 sequence reads: CALTSYSYNEQFF. The CDR3 DNA is TGTGCCTTGACTAGCTACTCCTACAATGAGCAGTTCTTC.

This clonotype turned up a few times. The chain combines TRBV7-2 with TRBJ2-7; TRBD2 matches 14 bases. The trim removed 5 bases at V and 4 bases at J, leaving 10 bases unmatched. Per the germline V gene, CDR1 is SGHTA and CDR2 is FQGNSA. The CDR3 covers 17 residues. This CDR3 reads CASSSPGTSGSKYEQYF. Written as DNA, the CDR3 is TGTGCCAGCAGCAGCCCCGGGACTAGCGGGAGTAAGTACGAGCAGTACTTC.

The chain joins TRBV6-1 to TRBJ2-7; 13 bases align to TRBD2. CDR1 and CDR2 (germline): MNHNS, SASEGT. Losses at the gene ends were 10 bases for V and 7 bases for J; bases not matched to a gene: 7. This CDR3 is 13 amino acids long. CDR3 DNA sequence: TGTGCCACCTGGACTAGCGGGAGCGGAGAGCAGTACTTC. It is translated as CATWTSGSGEQYF.

This clonotype occurred a few times. CDR3: CATSRGQGVTSSTDTQYF. CDR3 coding DNA: TGTGCCACCAGCAGGGGACAGGGGGTCACCTCTAGCACAGATACGCAGTATTTT. The V and J genes are TRBV15 and TRBJ2-3; 11 bases are shared with TRBD1. The CDR3 has 18 residues. Germline CDR1 and CDR2: LNHNV and YYDKDF (reference sequence). The V gene end was trimmed by 3 bases and the J gene end by 0 bases; junction bases not matched to a gene: 8.